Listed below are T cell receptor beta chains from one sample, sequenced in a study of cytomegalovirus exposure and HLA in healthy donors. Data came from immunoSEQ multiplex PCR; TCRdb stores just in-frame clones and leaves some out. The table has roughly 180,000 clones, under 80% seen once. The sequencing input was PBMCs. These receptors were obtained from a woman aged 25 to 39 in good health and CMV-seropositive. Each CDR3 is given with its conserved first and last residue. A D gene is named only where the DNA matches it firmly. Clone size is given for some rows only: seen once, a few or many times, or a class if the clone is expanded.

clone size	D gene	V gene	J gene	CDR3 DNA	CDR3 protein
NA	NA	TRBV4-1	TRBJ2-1	TGCGCCAGCAGCCAAGATCAGGAAGTCAGGGAGCAGTTCTTC	CASSQDQEVREQFF
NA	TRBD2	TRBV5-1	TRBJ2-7	TGCGCCAGCAGGGGGACTAGCGGGGGCCCCTACGAGCAGTACTTC	CASRGTSGGPYEQYF
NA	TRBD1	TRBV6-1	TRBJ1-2	TGTGCCAGCCCAGAGGGACAGGGCATCTATGGCTACACCTTC	CASPEGQGIYGYTF
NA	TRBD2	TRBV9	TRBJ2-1	TGTGCCAGCAGCTACGGGGGGGCATCTGAGCAGTTCTTC	CASSYGGASEQFF
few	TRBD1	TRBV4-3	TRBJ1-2	TGCGCCAGCAGCCAAGAACAGGGGCACTATGGCTACACCTTC	CASSQEQGHYGYTF
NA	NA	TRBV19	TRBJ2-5	TGTGCCAGTAGTACTAACGGAGAGACCCAGTACTTC	CASSTNGETQYF
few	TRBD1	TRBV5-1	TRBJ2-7	TGCGCCAGCAGCTTGGGACAGGGGGCCTACGAGCAGTACTTC	CASSLGQGAYEQYF
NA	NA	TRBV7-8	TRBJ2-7	TGTGCCAGCGCTGGCAGGGGCGCGGGCGAGCAGTACTTC	CASAGRGAGEQYF
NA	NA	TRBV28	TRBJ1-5	TGTGCCAGCAGTTTAACCCAGAGAGGGCAGCCCCAGCATTTT	CASSLTQRGQPQHF
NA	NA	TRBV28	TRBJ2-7	TGTGCCAGCAACCCCGACAAATACTCCTACGAGCAGTACTTC	CASNPDKYSYEQYF
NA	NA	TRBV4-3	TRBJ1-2	TGCGCCAGCAGCCAAGAAAGAGGTAACTATGGCTACACCTTC	CASSQERGNYGYTF
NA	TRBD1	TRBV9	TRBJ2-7	TGTGCCAGCAGCCCAAACAGGGGCGACGAGCAGTACTTC	CASSPNRGDEQYF
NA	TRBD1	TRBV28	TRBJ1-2	TGTGCCGGGAGGAGGACAGGGGGCGTAGGCTACACCTTC	CAGRRTGGVGYTF
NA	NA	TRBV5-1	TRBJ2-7	TGCGCCAGCAGCCGGTCCAGCGGGCGCTCCTACGAGCAGTACTTC	CASSRSSGRSYEQYF
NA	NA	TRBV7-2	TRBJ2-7	TGTGCCAGCAGCCCCCCCCAGCGTGGAGAGCAGTACTTC	CASSPPQRGEQYF
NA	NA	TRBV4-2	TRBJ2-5	TGTGCCAGCAGCCAAGATAATCGGCGGGAGACCCAGTACTTC	CASSQDNRRETQYF